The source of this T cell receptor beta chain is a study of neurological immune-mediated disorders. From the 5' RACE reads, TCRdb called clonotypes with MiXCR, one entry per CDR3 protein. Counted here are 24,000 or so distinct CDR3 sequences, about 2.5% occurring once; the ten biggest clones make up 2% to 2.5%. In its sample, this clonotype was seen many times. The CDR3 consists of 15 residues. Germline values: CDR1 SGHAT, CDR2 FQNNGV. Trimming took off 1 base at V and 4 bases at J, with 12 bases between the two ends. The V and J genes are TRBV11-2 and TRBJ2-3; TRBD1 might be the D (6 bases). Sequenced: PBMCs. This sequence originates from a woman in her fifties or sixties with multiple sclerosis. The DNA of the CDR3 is TGTGCCAGCAGCTTAGCAGCAGGGGATGCAGATACGCAGTATTTT. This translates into CASSLAAGDADTQYF.